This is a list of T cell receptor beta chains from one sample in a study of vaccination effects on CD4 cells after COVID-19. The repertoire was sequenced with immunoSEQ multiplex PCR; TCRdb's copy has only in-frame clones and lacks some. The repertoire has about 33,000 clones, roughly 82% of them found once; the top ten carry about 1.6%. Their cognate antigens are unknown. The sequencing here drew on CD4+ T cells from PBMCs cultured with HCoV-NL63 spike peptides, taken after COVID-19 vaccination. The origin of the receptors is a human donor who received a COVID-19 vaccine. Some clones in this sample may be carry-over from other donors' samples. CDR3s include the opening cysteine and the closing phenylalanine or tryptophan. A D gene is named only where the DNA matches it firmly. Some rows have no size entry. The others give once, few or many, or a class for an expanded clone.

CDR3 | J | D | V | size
CASSQAYLLAGNTGELFF | TRBJ2-2 | TRBD2 | TRBV3-1/TRBV3-2 | NA
CATSSGYETQYF | TRBJ2-5 | NA | TRBV24-1 | NA
CATSDSGQGVGYTF | TRBJ1-2 | TRBD1 | TRBV24-1 | NA
CASLGGETQYF | TRBJ2-5 | NA | TRBV6-4 | few
CASRPADTEAFF | TRBJ1-1 | NA | TRBV12-3/TRBV12-4 | NA
CASSVRTAGNNEQFF | TRBJ2-1 | NA | TRBV7-2 | few
CASSDPGVNQPQHF | TRBJ1-5 | NA | TRBV25-1 | NA
CASRSGQSINQPQHF | TRBJ1-5 | NA | TRBV6-5 | NA
CASRESGNSPLHF | TRBJ1-6 | NA | TRBV2 | NA
CASRPSGEGYGYTF | TRBJ1-2 | NA | TRBV6-4 | once
CATSDLSASNTEAFF | TRBJ1-1 | NA | TRBV24-1 | NA
CASSKDRGPTEAFF | TRBJ1-1 | TRBD1 | TRBV6-6 | few
CATSAPPGQGASSTYNEQFF | TRBJ2-1 | TRBD1 | TRBV24-1 | NA
CASSEQGAKNIQYF | TRBJ2-4 | NA | TRBV2 | NA
CASSLTSGTGVTDTQYF | TRBJ2-3 | TRBD1 | TRBV7-3 | NA
CAWCYGVQETQYF | TRBJ2-5 | NA | TRBV30 | NA
CASSWGRAALDQPQHF | TRBJ1-5 | NA | TRBV5-6 | NA
CASSLSRGRISGNTIYF | TRBJ1-3 | NA | TRBV7-2 | NA
CSVRAGSYQETQYF | TRBJ2-5 | NA | TRBV29-1 | NA
CASSVGSQQETQYF | TRBJ2-5 | NA | TRBV9 | few
CASSKSGEKLFF | TRBJ1-4 | NA | TRBV4-1 | NA
CASSFLLGGNTGELFF | TRBJ2-2 | NA | TRBV5-4 | NA
CASSRGQLQETQYF | TRBJ2-5 | NA | TRBV11-2 | NA
CASSPGGGERNTEAFF | TRBJ1-1 | NA | TRBV5-1 | NA
CASSRTTQSSYNSPLHF | TRBJ1-6 | NA | TRBV3-1/TRBV3-2 | NA
CASSLLGGVPGNTIYF | TRBJ1-3 | NA | TRBV5-1 | few
CASSHRDVSYNEQFF | TRBJ2-1 | NA | TRBV5-5 | few
CASTLVQAPSTGELFF | TRBJ2-2 | NA | TRBV2 | NA
CASSRGTANQPQHF | TRBJ1-5 | TRBD1 | TRBV7-9 | few
CASSVAPGNTIYF | TRBJ1-3 | NA | TRBV9 | few
CASTQGRYGEAFF | TRBJ1-1 | NA | TRBV2 | NA
CASSQAGGFPNEKLFF | TRBJ1-4 | NA | TRBV3-1/TRBV3-2 | NA